The 16 T cell receptor beta chains given below trace back to one sample, sequenced in a study of T cell responses to AZD1222 COVID-19 vaccine. Produced via immunoSEQ multiplex PCR; TCRdb's table is partial and in-frame only. The sample includes roughly 79,000 clones, 92% of them seen just once. Sequences were derived from peripheral blood, sampled on day 0 of MenACWY control vaccination. Receptors originate from an adult in good health.

The rearrangement joins TRBV6-4 to TRBJ1-4; D is possibly TRBD1 (5 bases). Germline V gene data show CDR1 as MRHNA and CDR2 as SNTAGT. Trimming took 2 bases from V and 3 from J, leaving 13 bases between them. The length of the CDR3 is 16 residues. CDR3 sequence: CASSDPFRGANEKLFF. The CDR3 DNA follows: TGTGCCAGCAGTGACCCTTTCCGAGGGGCTAATGAAAAACTGTTTTTT.

The rearrangement links TRBV19 to TRBJ1-5; the D gene is possibly TRBD1 (5 bases). Trimming pared 0 bases from V and 9 bases from J, leaving 6 bases between. The germline V gene has CDR1 LNHDA and CDR2 SQIVND (reference sequence). This CDR3 is built from 12 residues. The CDR3 DNA reads as TGTGCCAGTAGTATAGACGGGGGGCCCCAGCATTTT. It encodes CASSIDGGPQHF.

V is TRBV5-1 and J is TRBJ2-2; either TRBD1 or TRBD2 may fit D (6 bases each). The V end was cut by 1 base, the J end by 3 bases, with 10 bases between. CDR1 is SGHRS and CDR2 is YFSETQ in the germline V gene. The CDR3 is 15 residues long. CDR3 in amino acids: CASSLLGGDTGELFF. The CDR3 DNA reads as TGCGCCAGCAGCTTGCTGGGGGGCGACACCGGGGAGCTGTTTTTT.

V gene TRBV29-1 combines with J gene TRBJ1-2; the D gene is possibly TRBD1 (6 bases). This CDR3 has 13 amino acids. Trimming took 1 base from V and 4 from J, leaving 10 bases between them. CDR1 and CDR2 (germline): SQVTM, ANQGSEA. The CDR3 region has the DNA TGCAGCGTTGAAGGACAGGCGGGCTATGGCTACACCTTC. Protein sequence: CSVEGQAGYGYTF.

The genes are TRBV7-9 and TRBJ2-1; D might be TRBD1 or TRBD2, each matching 6 bases. The CDR3 length is 14 residues. The germline V gene encodes CDR1 SEHNR and CDR2 FQNEAQ (reference sequence). The ends were cut back, 5 bases at V and 8 bases at J, with 16 bases in the middle. CDR3 coding DNA: TGTGCCAGCAGCACGGTAGGGGGGTTTTATGAGCAGTTCTTC. Translating gives CASSTVGGFYEQFF.

The rearrangement links TRBV4-3 to TRBJ2-1, with D unresolved. The V end lost 1 base, the J end lost 3 bases, and 7 bases lay between the germline ends. This CDR3 contains 14 residues. Germline-derived CDR1 and CDR2 are LGHNA and YSLEER. The CDR3: CASSQGASYNEQFF. CDR3 coding DNA: TGCGCCAGCAGCCAAGGAGCTAGCTACAATGAGCAGTTCTTC.

The chain has TRBV4-3 and TRBJ2-7, with 9 bases fitting TRBD1. The CDR3 runs 15 residues. Germline V gene lookup returns CDR1 LGHNA and CDR2 YSLEER. The ends lost 0 bases at V and 9 bases at J; junction bases unmatched: 9. CDR3 amino acids: CASSQETGGSIAQYF. The CDR3 nucleotides are TGCGCCAGCAGCCAAGAGACAGGGGGAAGCATTGCGCAGTACTTC.

CDR3 sequence: CASSQRIQGINEKLFF. The DNA for the CDR3 is TGCGCCAGCAGCCAGCGAATACAGGGGATCAATGAAAAACTGTTTTTT. This chain links TRBV4-3 with TRBJ1-4; TRBD1 agrees at 7 bases. Germline trimming cut 3 bases from V and 5 bases from J; bases unmatched to any gene: 9. The germline gives CDR1 LGHNA, CDR2 YSLEER. CDR3 size: 16 residues.

The chain employs TRBV6-5 and TRBJ2-5; 9 positions match TRBD2. CDR3 size: 15 residues. In germline, CDR1 is MNHEY, CDR2 SVGAGI. Trimming took 6 bases from V and 4 from J; bases not matched to a gene: 9. For the CDR3, the DNA is TGTGCCAGCAGGCGGGTATCACTAGCGGGAGAGACCCAGTACTTC. This codes for CASRRVSLAGETQYF.

This chain uses TRBV6-6 with TRBJ1-1; D may be TRBD1 (6 bases). The CDR3 is 12 amino acids. Germline V gene lookup returns CDR1 MNHNY and CDR2 SVGAGI (reference sequence). V lost 8 bases and J lost 7, with 14 bases in between. CDR3 loop: CASGQSTNEAFF. In nucleotides, the CDR3 is TGTGCCAGCGGACAGTCGACGAATGAAGCTTTCTTT.

J is TRBJ2-5 and V is TRBV24-1; 8 bases line up with TRBD1. This CDR3 spans 16 amino acids. Germline CDR1 is KGHDR and CDR2 is SFDVKD. Losses at the gene ends were 2 bases for V and 5 bases for J; bases not matched to a gene: 9. The CDR3 protein is CATSDSGQGAGETQYF. CDR3 bases: TGTGCCACCAGTGATTCGGGGCAGGGGGCAGGGGAGACCCAGTACTTC.

The CDR3 DNA reads TGTGCCAGCAGCTCCCTCGATGGGCAGGGGGCGATAGGGGCCAACGTCCTGACTTTC. This encodes CASSSLDGQGAIGANVLTF. The rearrangement links TRBV9 to TRBJ2-6, with 8 bases that match TRBD1. Germline V gene data show CDR1 as SGDLS and CDR2 as YYNGEE. V lost 4 bases to trimming and J lost 4 bases; unmatched junction nucleotides: 16. The CDR3 length is 19 residues.

The rearrangement links TRBV7-2 to TRBJ2-1; D is perhaps TRBD1 (6 bases). V lost 4 bases, J lost 10 bases, and 11 bases lay in between. CDR1 is SGHTA, CDR2 FQGNSA, per germline. This CDR3 region has 12 residues. This CDR3 is CASSWGQGEQFF. DNA for the CDR3: TGTGCCAGCAGCTGGGGACAAGGAGAGCAGTTCTTC.

V gene TRBV20-1 combines with J gene TRBJ2-1; TRBD1 might be the D (5 bases). The CDR3 has 11 residues. Germline values: CDR1 DFQATT, CDR2 SNEGSKA (reference sequence). Trimming removed 8 bases from V and 12 bases from J, with 17 bases in between. CDR3 coding DNA: TGCAGTACCGGCACTACCCAGGGGCAGTTCTTC. Residues: CSTGTTQGQFF.

The V call is TRBV19, the J call TRBJ2-3, with 9 nucleotides matching TRBD1. The germline gives CDR1 LNHDA, CDR2 SQIVND (reference sequence). J was trimmed by 5 bases and V by 2 bases; bases with no gene match: 5. This CDR3 comprises 15 residues. The CDR3 coding sequence is TGTGCCAGTAGTATACCGGGACAGGGAATAGATACGCAGTATTTT. It specifies CASSIPGQGIDTQYF.

V and J are TRBV15 and TRBJ1-1; possible D gene TRBD1, 5 bases. This CDR3 contains 13 residues. V gave up 4 bases and J gave up 2 bases, with 8 bases separating them. Germline V gene sequence: CDR1 LNHNV, CDR2 YYDKDF (reference sequence). This chain's CDR3 is CATSNQGNTEAFF. The CDR3 nucleotides are TGTGCCACCAGCAACCAGGGAAACACTGAAGCTTTCTTT. Combining the CDR3 with reference TRBV15 and TRBJ1-1 gives the whole variable domain DAMVIQNPRYQVTQFGKPVTLSCSQTLNHNVMYWYQQKSSQAPKLLFHYYDKDFNNEADTPDNFQSRRPNTSFCFLDIRSPGLGDTAMYLCATSNQGNTEAFFGQGTRLTVV.